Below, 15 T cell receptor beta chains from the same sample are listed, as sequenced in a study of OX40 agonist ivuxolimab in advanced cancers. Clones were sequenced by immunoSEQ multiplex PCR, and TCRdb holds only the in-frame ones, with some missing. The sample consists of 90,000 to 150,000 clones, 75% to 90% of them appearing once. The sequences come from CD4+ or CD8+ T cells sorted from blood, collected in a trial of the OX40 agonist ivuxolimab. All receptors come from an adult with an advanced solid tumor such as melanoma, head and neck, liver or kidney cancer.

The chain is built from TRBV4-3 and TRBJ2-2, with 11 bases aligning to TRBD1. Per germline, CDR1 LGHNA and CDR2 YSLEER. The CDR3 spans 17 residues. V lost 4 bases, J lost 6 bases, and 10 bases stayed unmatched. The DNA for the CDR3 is TGCGCCAGCAGCCTAGGGGGGGACAGGGGGAGGCCCGGGGAGCTGTTTTTT. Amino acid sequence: CASSLGGDRGRPGELFF.

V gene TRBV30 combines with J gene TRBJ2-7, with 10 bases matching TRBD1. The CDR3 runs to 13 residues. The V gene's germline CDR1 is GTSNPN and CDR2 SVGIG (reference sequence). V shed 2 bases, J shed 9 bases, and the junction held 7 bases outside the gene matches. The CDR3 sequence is CAWSRQGAIGQYF. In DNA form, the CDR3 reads TGTGCCTGGAGTCGACAGGGGGCCATTGGGCAGTACTTC. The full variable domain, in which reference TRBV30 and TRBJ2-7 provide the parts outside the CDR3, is SQTIHQWPATLVQPVGSPLSLECTVEGTSNPNLYWYRQAAGRGLQLLFYSVGIGQISSEVPQNLSASRPQDRQFILSSKKLLLSDSGFYLCAWSRQGAIGQYFGPGTRLTVT.

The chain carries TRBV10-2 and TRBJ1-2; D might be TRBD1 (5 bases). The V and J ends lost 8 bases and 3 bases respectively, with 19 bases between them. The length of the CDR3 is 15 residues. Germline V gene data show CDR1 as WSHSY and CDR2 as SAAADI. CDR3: CASQLTRGGDYGYTF. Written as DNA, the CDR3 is TGCGCCAGCCAACTGACGAGGGGAGGGGACTATGGCTACACCTTC.

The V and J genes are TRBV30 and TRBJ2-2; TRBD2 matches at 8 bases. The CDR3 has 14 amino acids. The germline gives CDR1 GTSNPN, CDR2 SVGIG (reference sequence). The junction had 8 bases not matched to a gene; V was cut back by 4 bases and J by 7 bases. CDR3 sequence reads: CAWIRSGGGGELFF. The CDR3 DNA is TGTGCCTGGATCCGCTCCGGGGGGGGCGGGGAGCTGTTTTTT.

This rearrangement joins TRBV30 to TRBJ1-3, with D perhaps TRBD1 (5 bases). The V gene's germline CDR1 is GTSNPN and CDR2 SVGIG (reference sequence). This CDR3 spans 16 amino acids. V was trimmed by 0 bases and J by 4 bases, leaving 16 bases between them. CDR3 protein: CAWSVRGGLQGNTIYF. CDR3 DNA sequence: TGTGCCTGGAGTGTACGGGGGGGTTTACAGGGAAACACCATATATTTT.

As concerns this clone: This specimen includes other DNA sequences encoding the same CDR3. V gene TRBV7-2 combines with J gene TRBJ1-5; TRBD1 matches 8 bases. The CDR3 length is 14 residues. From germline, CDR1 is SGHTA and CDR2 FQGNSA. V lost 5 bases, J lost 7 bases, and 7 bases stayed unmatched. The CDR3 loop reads CASSLRQGTQPQHF. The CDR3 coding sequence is TGTGCCAGCAGCCTAAGACAGGGGACACAGCCCCAGCATTTT.

CDR3 nucleotides: TGTGCCAGAAGCCGACAAATCAAGACAGGGCTCCCAGATACGCAGTATTTT. This gives the protein CARSRQIKTGLPDTQYF. The J gene is TRBJ2-3, the V gene TRBV5-3, with 7 bases fitting TRBD1. TRBV5-3 is an ORF; its function is uncertain. The trim removed 4 bases at V and 4 bases at J, leaving 15 bases unmatched. The length of the CDR3 is 17 residues.

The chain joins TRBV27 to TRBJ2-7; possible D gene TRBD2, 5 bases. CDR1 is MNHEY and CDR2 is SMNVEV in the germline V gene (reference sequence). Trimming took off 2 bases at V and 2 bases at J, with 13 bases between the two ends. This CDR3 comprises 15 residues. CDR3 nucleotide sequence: TGTGCCAGCAGTTTACGACGCGGGCCCCCCTACGAGCAGTACTTC. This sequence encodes CASSLRRGPPYEQYF.

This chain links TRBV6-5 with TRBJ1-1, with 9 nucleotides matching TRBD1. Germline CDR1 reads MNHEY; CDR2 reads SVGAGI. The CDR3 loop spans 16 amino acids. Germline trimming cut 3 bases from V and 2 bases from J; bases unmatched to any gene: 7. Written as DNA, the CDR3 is TGTGCCAGCAGTTATACCGGGACAGGGATTAACACTGAAGCTTTCTTT. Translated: CASSYTGTGINTEAFF.

CDR3 nucleotide sequence: TGTGCCAGCAGCCCCGCCAGTGGAAGTGAAAAACTGTTTTTT. Translating gives CASSPASGSEKLFF. The gene calls are TRBV9 and TRBJ1-4; D gene uncertain. Germline V gene sequence: CDR1 SGDLS, CDR2 YYNGEE. Trimming shortened V by 4 bases and J by 7 bases, and 14 bases separated the two germline ends. The CDR3 length is 14 residues.

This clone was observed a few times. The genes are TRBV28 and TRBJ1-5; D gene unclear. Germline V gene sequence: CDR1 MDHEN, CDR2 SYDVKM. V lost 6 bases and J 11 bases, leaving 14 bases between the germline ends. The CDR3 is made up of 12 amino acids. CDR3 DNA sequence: TGTGCCAGCAGCAGGTCCCCCGGGGCCCAGCATTTT. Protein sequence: CASSRSPGAQHF.

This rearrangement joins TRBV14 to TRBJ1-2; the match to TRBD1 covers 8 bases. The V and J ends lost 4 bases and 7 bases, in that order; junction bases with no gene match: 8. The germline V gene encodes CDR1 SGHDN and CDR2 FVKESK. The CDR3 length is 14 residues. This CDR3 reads CASSLGQGLGGYTF. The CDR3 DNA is TGTGCCAGCAGCCTAGGACAGGGACTAGGTGGCTACACCTTC.

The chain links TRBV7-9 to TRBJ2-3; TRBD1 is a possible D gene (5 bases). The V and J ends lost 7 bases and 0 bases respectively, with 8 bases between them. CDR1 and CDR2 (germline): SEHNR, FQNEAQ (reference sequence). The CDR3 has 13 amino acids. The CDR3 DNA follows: TGTGCCAGCAAGGGGTTGAGCACAGATACGCAGTATTTT. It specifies CASKGLSTDTQYF. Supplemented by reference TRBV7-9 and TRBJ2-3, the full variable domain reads DTGVSQNPRHKITKRGQNVTFRCDPISEHNRLYWYRQTLGQGPEFLTYFQNEAQLEKSRLLSDRFSAERPKGSFSTLEIQRTEQGDSAMYLCASKGLSTDTQYFGPGTRLTVL.

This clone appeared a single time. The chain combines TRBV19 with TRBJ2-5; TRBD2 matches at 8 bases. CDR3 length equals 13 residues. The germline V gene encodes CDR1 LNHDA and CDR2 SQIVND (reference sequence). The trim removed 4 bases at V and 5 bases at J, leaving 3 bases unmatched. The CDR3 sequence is CASSRGTSETQYF. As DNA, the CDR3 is TGTGCCAGTAGTAGGGGGACTAGTGAGACCCAGTACTTC.

The CDR3 DNA follows: TGTGCCAGCAGCCCCCCCTCCGCTGGCAGCTATGGCTACACCTTC. The encoded protein is CASSPPSAGSYGYTF. This chain joins TRBV7-2 and TRBJ1-2; D unclear. The CDR3 length is 15 residues. Trimming removed 5 bases from V and 4 bases from J, with 17 bases in between. Germline V gives CDR1 SGHTA, CDR2 FQGNSA.